The 26 T cell receptor beta chains below all came from one sample that was sequenced in a study of vaccination and CD4 T cells after COVID-19 (dated by TCRdb to 2022 to 2024). Preparation of the library involved PCR. This sample was sequenced with an Illumina iSeq 100. At the Johns Hopkins FTIC core, DNA from the cultured CD4+ T cells underwent TCR sequencing with the Oncomine TCR Beta short-read assay. TCRdb itself trimmed the public reads at Q25 with fastp, ran MiXCR and retained productive beta chains. All rows with the same CDR3 protein become a single entry with the most common DNA and genes. This sample holds some 10,000 distinct CDR3 sequences; 40% to 50% were observed only once. 25% to 35% of the sample is held by the ten biggest clonotypes. Taken with the paper, the label for treatment or condition translates to: roughly nine-day PBMC culture with coronavirus spike peptide pools or control peptides (ViraFEST assay).

The antigens for these receptors are not known. The sample consisted of CD4+ T cells from blood, cultured in vitro. The receptors here all came from a human donor who had recovered from COVID-19.

V and J are TRBV5-6 and TRBJ1-2; 7 positions agree with TRBD1. This CDR3 region has 14 residues. Germline V gene sequence: CDR1 SGHDT, CDR2 YYEEEE. V lost 4 bases and J lost 4; bases outside the gene matches: 7. The CDR3 DNA reads as TGTGCCAGCAGCAAGGGACAGCCCTTCTATGGCTACACCTTC. Translation: CASSKGQPFYGYTF.

The V call is TRBV19, the J call TRBJ1-4; D uncertain. Germline V gene data show CDR1 as LNHDA and CDR2 as SQIVND (reference sequence). The CDR3 runs to 15 residues. Trimming cost V 2 bases and J 0 bases, with 7 bases left between them. Here the CDR3 reads CASSIIGTTNEKLFF. The CDR3 DNA sequence: TGTGCCAGTAGTATAATCGGGACAACTAATGAAAAACTGTTTTTT.

The chain uses TRBV7-9 and TRBJ2-5, with a weak D call TRBD2 (6 bases). Germline CDR1 reads SEHNR; CDR2 reads FQNEAQ (reference sequence). The V and J ends lost 5 bases and 9 bases respectively, with 13 bases between them. This CDR3 has 12 amino acids. In nucleotides, the CDR3 is TGTGCCAGCAGCGAAATGGGGGAGGCCCAGTACTTC. Protein sequence: CASSEMGEAQYF.

This chain links TRBV7-9 with TRBJ1-5; possibly TRBD1 for D (5 bases). V lost 0 bases and J lost 4, with 7 bases in between. This CDR3 is 14 amino acids long. Germline V gene data show CDR1 as SEHNR and CDR2 as FQNEAQ (reference sequence). CDR3: CASSLAGVNQPQHF. As DNA, the CDR3 is TGTGCCAGCAGCTTAGCAGGGGTTAATCAGCCCCAGCATTTT.

This clonotype was observed a few times. V gene TRBV12-3 or TRBV12-4 combines with J gene TRBJ1-1; no reliable D call. There are 14 residues in the CDR3. With 7 bases removed from V and 1 base from J, the gap between germline ends came to 13 bases. CDR3 residues: CASTHYTENTEAFF. The CDR3 bases are TGTGCCAGCACCCATTACACTGAGAACACTGAAGCTTTCTTT.

The chain is built from TRBV2 and TRBJ1-5; maybe TRBD1 (6 bases). Germline lookup yields CDR1 SNHLY and CDR2 FYNNEI. V lost 4 bases and J lost 0, with 10 bases in between. The CDR3 covers 15 residues. The chain's CDR3 is CASSVGQYSNQPQHF. The CDR3, as DNA: TGTGCCAGCAGTGTTGGACAGTATAGCAATCAGCCCCAGCATTTT.

The sample holds a few counts of this clonotype. The chain has TRBV6-1 and TRBJ1-2, with TRBD1 as a possible D gene (5 bases). The V gene's germline CDR1 is MNHNS and CDR2 SASEGT. V shed 10 bases and J shed 0 bases, with 18 bases lying between them. CDR3 size: 15 residues. The chain's CDR3 is CATRRGGEANYGYTF. The CDR3 DNA sequence: TGTGCCACCAGGCGGGGCGGGGAAGCTAACTATGGCTACACCTTC.

This clonotype was picked up a small number of times. This sequence joins TRBV7-6 and TRBJ2-5, with 12 nucleotides matching TRBD2. J lost 5 bases, V lost 5 bases, and 9 bases had no gene match. The CDR3 is 16 residues long. Germline CDR1 reads SGHVS; CDR2 reads FNYEAQ. The CDR3: CASSLGTSGLKETQYF. The CDR3 DNA reads TGTGCCAGCAGCCTCGGGACTAGCGGGTTGAAGGAGACCCAGTACTTC.

V usage is TRBV7-9 and J usage is TRBJ1-5; D might be TRBD1 (6 bases). Between the trimmed V and J ends, which lost 5 bases and 1 base, there was a span of 9 bases. The CDR3 covers 14 residues. The V gene's germline CDR1 is SEHNR and CDR2 FQNEAQ (reference sequence). The CDR3 coding sequence is TGTGCCAGCAGCCGGGACATCAGCAATCAGCCCCAGCATTTT. Amino acid sequence: CASSRDISNQPQHF.

This clonotype appeared a few times. The chain links TRBV7-8 to TRBJ1-2, with 9 positions matching TRBD1. Germline V lookup: CDR1 SGHVS, CDR2 FQNEAQ. The CDR3 contains 16 residues. V lost 2 bases, J lost 8 bases, and 12 bases stayed unmatched. The CDR3: CASSLTILGQGEGYTF. CDR3 sequence (DNA): TGTGCCAGCAGCTTAACAATCCTGGGACAGGGCGAAGGCTACACCTTC.

This clonotype appeared a few times. The chain links TRBV6-1 to TRBJ1-2; no reliable D call. This CDR3 comprises 14 residues. Trimming stripped 1 base from V and 2 bases from J, with 8 bases between. Germline assignment: CDR1 MNHNS and CDR2 SASEGT. CDR3 sequence reads: CASSEEKGNYGYTF. The CDR3 DNA reads as TGTGCCAGCAGTGAAGAGAAAGGGAACTATGGCTACACCTTC.

The gene calls are TRBV11-2 and TRBJ2-2; 7 nucleotides line up with TRBD2. V dropped 3 bases and J dropped 0; count of bases not matched to a gene: 1. The germline gives CDR1 SGHAT, CDR2 FQNNGV. The CDR3 sequence is 15 residues long. This chain's CDR3 is CASSFLAANTGELFF. The CDR3 bases are TGTGCCAGCAGCTTTCTAGCGGCGAACACCGGGGAGCTGTTTTTT.

This sequence joins TRBV6-1 and TRBJ1-1, with D tentatively TRBD1 (5 bases). The CDR3 totals 12 residues. The V end was cut by 9 bases, the J end by 2 bases, with 10 bases between. Germline values: CDR1 MNHNS, CDR2 SASEGT. DNA of the CDR3: TGTGCCAGTGGGACTCGTAACACTGAAGCTTTCTTT. It specifies CASGTRNTEAFF.

The chain is built from TRBV7-8 and TRBJ2-1; tentatively, D is TRBD2 (6 bases). Trimming removed 4 bases from V and 1 base from J, with 8 bases in between. The CDR3 runs to 14 residues. CDR1 and CDR2 (germline): SGHVS, FQNEAQ. The CDR3 loop is CASSSGVSYNEQFF. The CDR3 bases are TGTGCCAGCAGCTCGGGGGTTTCCTACAATGAGCAGTTCTTC.

V usage is TRBV6-1 and J usage is TRBJ1-2; D gene ambiguous. The CDR3 is 13 amino acids. The V end was cut by 5 bases, the J end by 5 bases, with 12 bases between. CDR1 is MNHNS and CDR2 is SASEGT in the germline V gene. CDR3 sequence (DNA): TGTGCCAGCAGTCCTACATTGTGGTATGGCTACACCTTC. The encoded protein is CASSPTLWYGYTF.

In this sample, this clonotype turned up a few times. V gene TRBV5-1 combines with J gene TRBJ1-5, with 9 bases fitting TRBD1. V trimming: 0 bases; J trimming: 4 bases; junction bases outside the gene matches: 2. The CDR3 extends over 15 amino acids. Germline CDR1 SGHRS, CDR2 YFSETQ. CDR3 sequence (DNA): TGCGCCAGCAGCTTGGATGGACAGGGGAATCAGCCCCAGCATTTT. Residues: CASSLDGQGNQPQHF.

The J gene is TRBJ2-3, the V gene TRBV24-1; 7 nucleotides agree with TRBD1. The V segment lost 4 bases and the J segment 6 bases; nucleotides outside the gene matches: 6. The germline CDR1 and CDR2 sequences are KGHDR and SFDVKD. The CDR3 is 14 amino acids. In DNA form, the CDR3 reads TGTGCCACCAGTGAAAGGGGGCGAGGGGATACGCAGTATTTT. Protein sequence: CATSERGRGDTQYF.

The J gene is TRBJ2-7, the V gene TRBV7-9, with 7 nucleotides matching TRBD1. The length of the CDR3 is 18 residues. With V trimmed by 0 bases and J by 0 bases, 11 bases remained unmatched. In germline, CDR1 is SEHNR, CDR2 FQNEAQ (reference sequence). The CDR3 DNA reads TGTGCCAGCAGCTTAGCCGGACAAAGGACAGGCAACTCCTACGAGCAGTACTTC. It specifies CASSLAGQRTGNSYEQYF.

The V call is TRBV5-5, the J call TRBJ1-1; TRBD1 is a possible D gene (5 bases). Trimming removed 3 bases from V and 1 base from J, with 10 bases in between. This CDR3 contains 14 residues. CDR1 SGHKS and CDR2 YYEKEE come from the germline V gene (reference sequence). CDR3 DNA sequence: TGTGCCAGCAGCTCAGGGAGAAAGAACACTGAAGCTTTCTTT. The encoded protein is CASSSGRKNTEAFF.

The chain couples TRBV5-1 to TRBJ1-1, with a tentative D call TRBD1 (6 bases). V was trimmed by 4 bases and J by 4 bases, leaving 11 bases between them. Germline CDR1 is SGHRS and CDR2 is YFSETQ. The CDR3 extends over 13 amino acids. The CDR3 region has the DNA TGCGCCAGCAGCGGAACAGGGTTCACTGAAGCTTTCTTT. Amino acids: CASSGTGFTEAFF.

This clonotype appeared a single time. The V call is TRBV5-1, the J call TRBJ1-5; maybe TRBD1 (5 bases). Germline V gene sequence: CDR1 SGHRS, CDR2 YFSETQ. Deletions cut 2 bases from V and 2 bases from J, with 8 bases between. The CDR3 has 14 residues. CDR3 sequence reads: CASSFEGGNQPQHF. In DNA, the CDR3 is TGCGCCAGCAGCTTCGAAGGGGGCAATCAGCCCCAGCATTTT.

This clonotype turned up a few times. CDR3 region: CASSPRGRALGGEKLFF. The CDR3 DNA sequence: TGTGCCAGCAGCCCCAGGGGCAGGGCCCTTGGTGGTGAAAAACTGTTTTTT. This chain links TRBV7-2 with TRBJ1-4; D possibly corresponds to TRBD1 (6 bases). The CDR3 spans 17 residues. Germline CDR1 SGHTA, CDR2 FQGNSA. V dropped 5 bases and J dropped 7 bases, with 23 bases sitting between them.

Concerning this clonotype: Mismatch with germline at one junction end may stem from a read error. The chain links TRBV30 to TRBJ1-1; D ambiguous. The CDR3 is 8 residues long. Germline CDR1 and CDR2: GTSNPN and SVGIG (reference sequence). In DNA, the CDR3 is TGTGCCTGGCGAGGGCTTCTCTTT. It specifies CAWRGLLF.

This clonotype came up a few times. The chain employs TRBV6-5 and TRBJ1-2; D is perhaps TRBD1 (6 bases). V shed 4 bases and J shed 4 bases, with 10 bases lying between them. The CDR3 sequence is 13 residues long. Germline CDR1 reads MNHEY; CDR2 reads SVGAGI. CDR3 in amino acids: CASSFSGVYGYTF. CDR3 nucleotide sequence: TGTGCCAGCAGTTTTTCAGGGGTCTATGGCTACACCTTC.

The genes are TRBV11-3 and TRBJ1-2; D is ambiguous. Germline CDR1 and CDR2: SGHNT and YENEEA. The V and J ends lost 5 bases and 4 bases respectively, with 14 bases between them. The CDR3 sequence is 14 residues long. The CDR3 region is CASSLRWGGYGYTF. CDR3 DNA: TGTGCCAGCAGCCTGAGATGGGGTGGCTATGGCTACACCTTC.

This clonotype was recorded a few times. V and J are TRBV7-2 and TRBJ2-1; TRBD1 aligns across 7 bases. Per germline, CDR1 SGHTA and CDR2 FQGNSA. J was trimmed by 5 bases and V by 5 bases; bases with no gene match: 6. The CDR3 consists of 14 residues. DNA of the CDR3: TGTGCCAGCAGCATGTCGGGACAGCACAATGAGCAGTTCTTC. Its translation: CASSMSGQHNEQFF.